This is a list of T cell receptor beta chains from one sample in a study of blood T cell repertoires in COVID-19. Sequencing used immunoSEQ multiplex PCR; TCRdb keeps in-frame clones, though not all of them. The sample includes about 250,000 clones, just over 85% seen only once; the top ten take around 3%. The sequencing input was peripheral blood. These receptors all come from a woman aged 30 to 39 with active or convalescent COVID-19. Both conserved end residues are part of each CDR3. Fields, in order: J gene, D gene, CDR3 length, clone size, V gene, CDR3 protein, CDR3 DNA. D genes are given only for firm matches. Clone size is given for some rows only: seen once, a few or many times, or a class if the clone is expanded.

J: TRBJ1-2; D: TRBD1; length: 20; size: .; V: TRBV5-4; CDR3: CASSSPGGARAFGSNYGYTF; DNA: TGTGCCAGCAGCTCCCCAGGGGGCGCAAGGGCGTTCGGATCTAACTATGGCTACACCTTC
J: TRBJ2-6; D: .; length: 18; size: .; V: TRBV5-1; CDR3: CASSVDGVRGSGANVLTF; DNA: TGCGCCAGCAGCGTGGACGGGGTCCGGGGTTCTGGGGCCAACGTCCTGACTTTC
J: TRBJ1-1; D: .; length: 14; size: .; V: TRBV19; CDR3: CASSGSGVGTEAFF; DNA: TGTGCCAGTAGTGGTAGTGGTGTTGGCACTGAAGCTTTCTTT
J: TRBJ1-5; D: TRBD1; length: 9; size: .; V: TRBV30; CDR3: CAWSQGENF; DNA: TGTGCCTGGAGTCAGGGGGAGAATTTT
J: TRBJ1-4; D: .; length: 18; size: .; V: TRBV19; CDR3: CASSPRGNSGGTNEKLFF; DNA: TGTGCCAGTAGTCCCAGAGGGAACAGCGGGGGAACTAATGAAAAACTGTTTTTT
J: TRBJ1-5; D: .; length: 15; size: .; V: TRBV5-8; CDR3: CASSATGFGNQPQHF; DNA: TGTGCCAGCAGCGCCACAGGTTTTGGCAATCAGCCCCAGCATTTT
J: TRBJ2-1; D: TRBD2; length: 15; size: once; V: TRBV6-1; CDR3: CASSEGPQRGNEQFF; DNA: TGTGCCAGCAGTGAAGGGCCCCAGCGGGGGAATGAGCAGTTCTTC
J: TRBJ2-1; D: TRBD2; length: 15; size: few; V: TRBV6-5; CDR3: CASIRTGGQGNEQFF; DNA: TGTGCCAGCATCCGAACGGGGGGGCAAGGCAATGAGCAGTTCTTC
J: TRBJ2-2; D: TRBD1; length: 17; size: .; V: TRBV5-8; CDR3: CASSTGTGSTNTGELFF; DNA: TGTGCCAGCAGCACCGGGACAGGTAGTACGAACACCGGGGAGCTGTTTTTT
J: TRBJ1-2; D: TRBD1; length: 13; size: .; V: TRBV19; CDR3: CASSIGTAYGYTF; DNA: TGTGCCAGTAGTATCGGGACAGCCTATGGCTACACCTTC
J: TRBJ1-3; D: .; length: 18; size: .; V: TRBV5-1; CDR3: CASSLLPIERISGNTIYF; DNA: TGCGCCAGCAGCTTGTTGCCAATCGAGAGGATATCTGGAAACACCATATATTTT
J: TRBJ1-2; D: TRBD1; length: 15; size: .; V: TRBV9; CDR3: CASSVGTGHNYGYTF; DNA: TGTGCCAGCAGCGTAGGGACAGGGCATAACTATGGCTACACCTTC
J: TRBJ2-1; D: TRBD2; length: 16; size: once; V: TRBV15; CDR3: CATSGPPLAGGREQFF; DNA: TGTGCCACCAGCGGACCCCCACTAGCGGGGGGGCGTGAGCAGTTCTTC
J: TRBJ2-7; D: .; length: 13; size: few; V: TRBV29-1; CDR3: CSGGDSSSYEQYF; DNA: TGCAGCGGCGGGGACAGCAGCTCCTACGAGCAGTACTTC
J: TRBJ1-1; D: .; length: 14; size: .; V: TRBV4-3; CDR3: CASSQEGGNTEAFF; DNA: TGCGCCAGCAGCCAAGAGGGGGGAAACACTGAAGCTTTCTTT
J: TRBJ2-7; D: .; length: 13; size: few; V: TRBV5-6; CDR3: CASSLGSSYEQYF; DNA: TGTGCCAGCAGCTTGGGGAGCTCCTACGAGCAGTACTTC
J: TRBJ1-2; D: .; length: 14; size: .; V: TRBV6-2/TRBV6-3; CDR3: CASSYPQGWYGYTF; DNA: TGTGCCAGCAGTTACCCTCAGGGCTGGTATGGCTACACCTTC
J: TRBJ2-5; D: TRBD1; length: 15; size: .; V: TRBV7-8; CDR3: CASSSTGQGGKTQYF; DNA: TGTGCCAGCAGCTCAACGGGACAGGGTGGAAAGACCCAGTACTTC
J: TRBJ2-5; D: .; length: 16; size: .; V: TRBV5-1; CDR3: CASSLEVGGPQETQYF; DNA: TGCGCCAGCAGCTTGGAGGTCGGGGGGCCACAAGAGACCCAGTACTTC
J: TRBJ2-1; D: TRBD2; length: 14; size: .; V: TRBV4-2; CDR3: CASSQETSDNEQFF; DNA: TGTGCCAGCAGCCAAGAAACTAGCGACAATGAGCAGTTCTTC
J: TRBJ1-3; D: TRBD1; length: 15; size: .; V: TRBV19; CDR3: CASRSGQGSGNTIYF; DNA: TGTGCCAGTAGGTCGGGACAGGGCTCTGGAAACACCATATATTTT
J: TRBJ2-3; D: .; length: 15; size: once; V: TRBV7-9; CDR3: CASSLRGEGTDTQYF; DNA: TGTGCCAGCAGCCTCCGAGGGGAGGGCACAGATACGCAGTATTTT
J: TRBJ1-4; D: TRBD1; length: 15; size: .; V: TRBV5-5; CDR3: CASSLTGDNNEKLFF; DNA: TGTGCCAGCAGCTTAACAGGGGATAATAATGAAAAACTGTTTTTT
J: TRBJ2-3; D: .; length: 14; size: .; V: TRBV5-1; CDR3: CASSKDRGEDTQYF; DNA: TGCGCCAGCAGCAAGGACCGCGGGGAAGATACGCAGTATTTT
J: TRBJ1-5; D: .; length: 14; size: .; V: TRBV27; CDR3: CASSLSSHNQPQHF; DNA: TGTGCCAGCAGTTTGTCAAGCCATAATCAGCCCCAGCATTTT